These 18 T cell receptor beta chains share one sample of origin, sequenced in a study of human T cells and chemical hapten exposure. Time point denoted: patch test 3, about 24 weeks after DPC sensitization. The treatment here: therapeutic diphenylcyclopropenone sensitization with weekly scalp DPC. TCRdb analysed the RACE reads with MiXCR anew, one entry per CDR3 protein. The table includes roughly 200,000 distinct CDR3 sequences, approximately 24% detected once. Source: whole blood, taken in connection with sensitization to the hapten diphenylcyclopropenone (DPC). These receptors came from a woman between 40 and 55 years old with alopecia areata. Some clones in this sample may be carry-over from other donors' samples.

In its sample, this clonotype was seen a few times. The CDR3 loop reads CASSHASEAFF. CDR3 nucleotide sequence: TGTGCCAGCAGCCATGCGTCTGAAGCTTTCTTT. This rearrangement joins TRBV28 to TRBJ1-1, with unresolved D. The CDR3 has 11 residues. Germline-derived CDR1 and CDR2 are MDHEN and SYDVKM. V was clipped by 6 bases and J by 6 bases, with 8 bases between them.

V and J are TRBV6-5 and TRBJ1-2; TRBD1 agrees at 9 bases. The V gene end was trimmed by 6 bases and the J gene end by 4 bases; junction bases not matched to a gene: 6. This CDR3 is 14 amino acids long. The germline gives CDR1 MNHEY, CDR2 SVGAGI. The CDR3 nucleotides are TGTGCCAGCAGAATAGGACAGGGGATCTATGGCTACACCTTC. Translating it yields CASRIGQGIYGYTF.

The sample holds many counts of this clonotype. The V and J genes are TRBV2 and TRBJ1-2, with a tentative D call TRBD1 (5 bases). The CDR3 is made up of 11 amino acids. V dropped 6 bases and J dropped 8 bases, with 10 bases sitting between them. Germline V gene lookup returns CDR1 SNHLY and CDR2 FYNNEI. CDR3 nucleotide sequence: TGTGCCAGCAGGAGGGGTCGCGGCTACACCTTC. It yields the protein CASRRGRGYTF.

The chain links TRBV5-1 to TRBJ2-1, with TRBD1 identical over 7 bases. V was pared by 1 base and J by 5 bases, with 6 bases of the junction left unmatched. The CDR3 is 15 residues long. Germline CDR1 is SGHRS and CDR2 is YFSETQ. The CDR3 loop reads CASSLTETGNNEQFF. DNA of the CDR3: TGCGCCAGCAGCTTGACGGAGACAGGGAACAATGAGCAGTTCTTC.

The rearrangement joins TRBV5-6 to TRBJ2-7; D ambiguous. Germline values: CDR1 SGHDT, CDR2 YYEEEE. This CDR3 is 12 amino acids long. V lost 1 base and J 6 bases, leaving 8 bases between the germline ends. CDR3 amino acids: CASSLFQREQYF. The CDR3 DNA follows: TGTGCCAGCAGCTTGTTCCAGCGCGAGCAGTACTTC.

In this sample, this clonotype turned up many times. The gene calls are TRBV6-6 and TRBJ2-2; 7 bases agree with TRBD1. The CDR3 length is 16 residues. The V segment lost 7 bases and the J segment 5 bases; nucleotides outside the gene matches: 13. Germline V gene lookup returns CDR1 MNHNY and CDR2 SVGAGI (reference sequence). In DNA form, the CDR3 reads TGTGCCAGCAACGTCCCTCCGGGACAGAGTACCGGGGAGCTGTTTTTT. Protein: CASNVPPGQSTGELFF.

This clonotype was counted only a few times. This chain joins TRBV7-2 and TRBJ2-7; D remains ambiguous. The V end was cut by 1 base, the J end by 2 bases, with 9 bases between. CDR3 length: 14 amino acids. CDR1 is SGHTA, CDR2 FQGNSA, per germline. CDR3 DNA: TGTGCCAGCAGCTTAGTCATAGGACCCTACGAGCAGTACTTC. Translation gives CASSLVIGPYEQYF.

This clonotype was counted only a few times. The CDR3 reads CASSLGLGPSSYEQYF. The CDR3 DNA is TGTGCCAGCAGCTTGGGTCTGGGGCCGAGCTCCTACGAGCAGTACTTC. The chain joins TRBV5-6 to TRBJ2-7; D is possibly TRBD1 (5 bases). This CDR3 has 16 amino acids. Germline CDR1 SGHDT, CDR2 YYEEEE. V was trimmed by 0 bases and J by 0 bases, leaving 13 bases between them.

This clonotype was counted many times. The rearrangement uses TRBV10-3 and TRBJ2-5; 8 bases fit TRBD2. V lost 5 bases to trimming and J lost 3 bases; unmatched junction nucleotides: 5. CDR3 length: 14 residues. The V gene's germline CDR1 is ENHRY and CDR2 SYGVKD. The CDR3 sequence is CAISPRSGEETQYF. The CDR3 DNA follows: TGTGCCATCAGTCCACGTAGCGGGGAAGAGACCCAGTACTTC.

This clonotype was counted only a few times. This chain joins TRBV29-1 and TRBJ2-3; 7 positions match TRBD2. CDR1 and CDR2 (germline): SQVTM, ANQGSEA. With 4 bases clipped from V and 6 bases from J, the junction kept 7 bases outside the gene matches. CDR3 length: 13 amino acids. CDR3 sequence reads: CSVALTSSDTQYF. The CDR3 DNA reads TGCAGCGTTGCTTTGACTAGCTCGGATACGCAGTATTTT.

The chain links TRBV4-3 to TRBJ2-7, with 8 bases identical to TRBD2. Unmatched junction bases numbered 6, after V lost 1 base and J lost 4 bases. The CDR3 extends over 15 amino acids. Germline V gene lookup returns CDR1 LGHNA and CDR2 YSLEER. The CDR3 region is CASSQARGGLYEQYF. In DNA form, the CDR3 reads TGCGCCAGCAGCCAAGCTCGCGGGGGGCTTTACGAGCAGTACTTC.

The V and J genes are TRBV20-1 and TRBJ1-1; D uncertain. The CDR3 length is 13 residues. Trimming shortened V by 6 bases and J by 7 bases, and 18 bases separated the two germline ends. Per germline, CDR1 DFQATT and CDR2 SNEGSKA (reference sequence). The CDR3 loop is CSAYPRTEVEAFF. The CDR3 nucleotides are TGCAGTGCCTATCCCAGGACCGAGGTTGAAGCTTTCTTT.

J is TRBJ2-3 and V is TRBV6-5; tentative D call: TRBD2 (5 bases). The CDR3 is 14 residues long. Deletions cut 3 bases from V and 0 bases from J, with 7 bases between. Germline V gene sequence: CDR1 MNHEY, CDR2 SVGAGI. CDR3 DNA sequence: TGTGCCAGCAGTTATAGGAGGAGCACAGATACGCAGTATTTT. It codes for CASSYRRSTDTQYF.

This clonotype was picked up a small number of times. CDR3 nucleotides: TGTGCCAGCAGCTTAGAGGGGGGACTAGCGGGAGGCGGGGAGCAGTTCTTC. It encodes CASSLEGGLAGGGEQFF. The V and J genes are TRBV7-2 and TRBJ2-1, with 15 bases identical to TRBD2. Per germline, CDR1 SGHTA and CDR2 FQGNSA. CDR3 size: 17 residues. V shed 1 base, J shed 10 bases, and the junction held 8 bases outside the gene matches.

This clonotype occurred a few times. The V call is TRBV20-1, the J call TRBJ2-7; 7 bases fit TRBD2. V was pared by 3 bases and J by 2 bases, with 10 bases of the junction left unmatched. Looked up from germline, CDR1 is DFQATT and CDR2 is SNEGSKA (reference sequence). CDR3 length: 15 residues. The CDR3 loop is CSASLLAASPYEQYF. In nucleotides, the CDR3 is TGCAGTGCTAGCCTGCTAGCGGCAAGTCCCTACGAGCAGTACTTC.

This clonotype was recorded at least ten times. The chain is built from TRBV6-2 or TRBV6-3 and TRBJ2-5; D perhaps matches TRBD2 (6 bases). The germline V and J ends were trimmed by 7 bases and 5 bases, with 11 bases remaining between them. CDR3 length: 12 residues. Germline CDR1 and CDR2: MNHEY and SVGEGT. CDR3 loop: CASNSGMETQYF. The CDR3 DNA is TGTGCCAGCAATAGCGGCATGGAGACCCAGTACTTC.

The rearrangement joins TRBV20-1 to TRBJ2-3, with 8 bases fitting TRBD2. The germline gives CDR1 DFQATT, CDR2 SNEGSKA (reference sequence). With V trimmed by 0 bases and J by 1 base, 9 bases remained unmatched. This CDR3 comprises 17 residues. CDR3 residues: CSARDPPPGGGTDTQYF. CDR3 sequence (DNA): TGCAGTGCTAGAGACCCGCCTCCGGGAGGGGGCACAGATACGCAGTATTTT.

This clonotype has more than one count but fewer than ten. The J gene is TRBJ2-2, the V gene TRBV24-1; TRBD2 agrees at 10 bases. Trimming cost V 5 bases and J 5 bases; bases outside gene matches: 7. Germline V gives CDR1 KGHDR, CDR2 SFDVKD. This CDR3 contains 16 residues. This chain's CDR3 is CATSALSGGGTGELFF. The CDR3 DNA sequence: TGTGCCACCAGTGCCCTCAGCGGGGGGGGAACCGGGGAGCTGTTTTTT.